These 5 T cell receptor beta chains came from one sample sequenced in a study of technical replicates of blood from several donors. Profiled with immunoSEQ multiplex PCR; TCRdb holds only in-frame clones, not every one. Here the sample spans approximately 75,000 clones, approximately 94% being singletons. The specimen was T cells isolated from PBMCs. The receptors here all came from a human donor in good health.

The chain links TRBV10-2 to TRBJ2-1; tentatively, D is TRBD2 (5 bases). Germline V lookup: CDR1 WSHSY, CDR2 SAAADI. CDR3 length: 13 residues. Trimming cost V 8 bases and J 6 bases, with 14 bases left between them. In nucleotides, the CDR3 is TGCGCCAGCGGAGAATGGGAGCTCAATGAGCAGTTCTTC. This encodes CASGEWELNEQFF.

The CDR3 is CASSLPIAGETQYF. The CDR3 nucleotides read TGTGCCAGCAGCTTACCTATAGCGGGGGAGACCCAGTACTTC. This chain connects TRBV11-3 to TRBJ2-5; 8 bases line up with TRBD2. The CDR3 is 14 amino acids. The V gene's germline CDR1 is SGHNT and CDR2 YENEEA. V was pared by 2 bases and J by 5 bases, with 4 bases of the junction left unmatched.

The chain joins TRBV7-9 to TRBJ2-1; 8 positions match TRBD2. The CDR3 consists of 18 residues. The ends lost 8 bases at V and 2 bases at J; junction bases unmatched: 17. Germline V gene lookup returns CDR1 SEHNR and CDR2 FQNEAQ (reference sequence). CDR3 sequence reads: CASGLPTISGLAYNEQFF. CDR3 DNA: TGTGCCAGCGGACTCCCCACTATCTCGGGACTAGCCTACAATGAGCAGTTCTTC.

This clone was seen a single time. The chain combines TRBV7-8 with TRBJ2-7; 8 bases align to TRBD1. CDR1 is SGHVS, CDR2 FQNEAQ, per germline. The CDR3 has 13 amino acids. Unmatched junction bases numbered 6, after V lost 7 bases and J lost 4 bases. CDR3 bases: TGTGCCAGCACGGGACAGGAGCTATACGAGCAGTACTTC. This gives the protein CASTGQELYEQYF.

The chain is built from TRBV5-6 and TRBJ1-2; TRBD1 is a possible D gene (6 bases). The CDR3 covers 14 residues. The germline V gene has CDR1 SGHDT and CDR2 YYEEEE. The germline V and J ends were trimmed by 4 bases and 0 bases, with 10 bases remaining between them. CDR3 protein: CASSRTETNYGYTF. The CDR3 nucleotides read TGTGCCAGCAGCCGGACAGAAACTAACTATGGCTACACCTTC.